The source of this T cell receptor (beta chain) is a study of T cell responses to AZD1222 COVID-19 vaccine. The CDR3 contains 14 residues. From germline, CDR1 is SGDLS and CDR2 YYNGEE. V gave up 3 bases and J gave up 1 base; unmatched junction bases: 4. The method was immunoSEQ multiplex PCR; TCRdb's version includes in-frame clones alone and lacks a portion of them. The table includes roughly 98,000 clones, 88% detected once. The V and J genes are TRBV9 and TRBJ2-7, with 7 positions matching TRBD1. The TCR was taken from an adult who received the AZD1222 COVID-19 vaccine. The material sequenced was peripheral blood, taken 28 days after the second AZD1222 dose. CDR3 region: CASSATGSSYEQYF. For the CDR3, the DNA is TGTGCCAGCAGCGCGACAGGGTCTTCCTACGAGCAGTACTTC. Variable domain in full (rest from reference TRBV9 and TRBJ2-7): DSGVTQTPKHLITATGQRVTLRCSPRSGDLSVYWYQQSLDQGLQFLIQYYNGEERAKGNILERFSAQQFPDLHSELNLSSLELGDSALYFCASSATGSSYEQYFGPGTRLTVT.